This T cell receptor beta chain emerged from a study of CD8 T cells in Susac syndrome. The RNA, about 0.5 to 1 ug, was put through reverse transcription using random hexamers. From the immunoSEQ multiplex PCR reads, TCRdb called clonotypes with MiXCR, one entry per CDR3 protein. This table has roughly 400,000 distinct CDR3 sequences, roughly 85% appearing once. This clonotype originated in a human donor with multiple sclerosis. Sequenced sample: CD8+ T cells from PBMCs.

CDR3 nucleotides: TGTGCCAGCAGCCAGCACGCCGGGGACGACTATAATTCACCCCTCCACTTT. Protein: CASSQHAGDDYNSPLHF. The V and J genes are TRBV4-2 and TRBJ1-6; a weak D match, TRBD1 (5 bases). V lost 3 bases and J lost 3, with 15 bases in between. This CDR3 region has 17 residues. The germline V gene has CDR1 LGHNA and CDR2 YNFKEQ.